These 22 T cell receptor beta chains came from one sample sequenced in a study of glioma-infiltrating T cells after dendritic cell vaccination. The time point: after dendritic cell vaccination, including at tumor progression/relapse. Sequenced by immunoSEQ multiplex PCR; TCRdb stores in-frame clones only, minus some. The table has about 110,000 clones, about 90% seen once; the top ten hold 2.5% to 3.5%. The sample here was blood, taken after dendritic cell vaccination. The receptor source for this set is a human donor with glioblastoma.

The genes are TRBV5-1 and TRBJ2-5, with 7 bases fitting TRBD1. The trim removed 0 bases at V and 5 bases at J, leaving 7 bases unmatched. CDR1 is SGHRS and CDR2 is YFSETQ in the germline V gene. The CDR3 covers 15 residues. The CDR3 nucleotides are TGCGCCAGCAGCTTGGGACAGGGAGAATGGGAGACCCAGTACTTC. It codes for CASSLGQGEWETQYF.

The chain combines TRBV6-1 with TRBJ1-5; a weak D match, TRBD1 (5 bases). Germline V gene lookup returns CDR1 MNHNS and CDR2 SASEGT. The CDR3 sequence is 16 residues long. The ends were cut back, 3 bases at V and 0 bases at J, with 12 bases in the middle. The CDR3: CASSENRQFSNQPQHF. CDR3 coding DNA: TGTGCCAGCAGTGAGAATCGACAGTTTAGCAATCAGCCCCAGCATTTT.

V is TRBV6-5 and J is TRBJ2-7; 8 bases align to TRBD1. V lost 5 bases to trimming and J lost 0 bases; unmatched junction nucleotides: 3. In germline, CDR1 is MNHEY, CDR2 SVGAGI. The length of the CDR3 is 14 residues. CDR3 sequence: CASSRQGFSYEQYF. The CDR3 nucleotides are TGTGCCAGCAGTCGACAGGGGTTCTCCTACGAGCAGTACTTC.

The V call is TRBV5-8, the J call TRBJ1-6; D remains unclear. The germline CDR1 and CDR2 sequences are SGHTS and YDEGEE. The V end was cut by 4 bases, the J end by 10 bases, with 21 bases between. The CDR3 runs 16 residues. Written as DNA, the CDR3 is TGTGCCAGCAGCGCCACTTCCCGGGCGGGAAACTCACCCCTCCACTTT. It specifies CASSATSRAGNSPLHF. Looking up the rest from reference TRBV5-8 and TRBJ1-6 gives the full variable domain: EAGVTQSPTHLIKTRGQQATLRCSPISGHTSVYWYQQALGLGLQFLLWYDEGEERNRGNFPPRFSGRQFPNYSSELNVNALELEDSALYLCASSATSRAGNSPLHFGNGTRLTVT.

The table lists this clone with a few counts. J is TRBJ2-7 and V is TRBV19, with 8 bases lining up with TRBD1. After removal of 4 bases from V and 2 bases from J, the junction contained 4 bases not matched to a gene. Germline CDR1 is LNHDA and CDR2 is SQIVND (reference sequence). This CDR3 has 14 amino acids. CDR3 in amino acids: CASSTQGAAYEQYF. The CDR3 DNA reads TGTGCCAGTAGTACTCAGGGGGCGGCCTACGAGCAGTACTTC.

The chain joins TRBV7-9 to TRBJ1-1, with D unresolved. There are 13 residues in the CDR3. Germline CDR1 is SEHNR and CDR2 is FQNEAQ (reference sequence). V shed 2 bases and J shed 2 bases, with 6 bases lying between them. The CDR3 sequence is CASSLSGNTEAFF. The CDR3 DNA follows: TGTGCCAGCAGCTTAAGCGGCAACACTGAAGCTTTCTTT.

The V gene is TRBV23-1, the J gene TRBJ2-7; TRBD2 matches at 11 bases. TRBV23-1 is treated as an ORF (open reading frame) with a function not yet certain. The CDR3 length is 19 residues. V shed 7 bases, J shed 1 base, and the junction held 18 bases outside the gene matches. This CDR3 reads CASNRRTGGLAGWSYEQYF. The DNA for the CDR3 is TGCGCCAGCAATCGGAGAACAGGCGGACTAGCGGGCTGGTCCTACGAGCAGTACTTC.

J is TRBJ1-6 and V is TRBV5-6; D remains ambiguous. Trimming cost V 0 bases and J 0 bases, with 4 bases left between them. Germline CDR1 reads SGHDT; CDR2 reads YYEEEE. The CDR3 contains 15 residues. CDR3 sequence reads: CASSLASSYNSPLHF. The CDR3 DNA is TGTGCCAGCAGCTTGGCCAGCTCCTATAATTCACCCCTCCACTTT. The full variable domain, rest sourced from reference TRBV5-6 and TRBJ1-6, is DAGVTQSPTHLIKTRGQQVTLRCSPKSGHDTVSWYQQALGQGPQFIFQYYEEEERQRGNFPDRFSGHQFPNYSSELNVNALLLGDSALYLCASSLASSYNSPLHFGNGTRLTVT.

This clone was counted between two and nine times. CDR3 amino acids: CASSLRGQGAPGYTF. CDR3 DNA: TGTGCCAGCAGCTTACGGGGTCAGGGGGCGCCGGGCTACACCTTC. J is TRBJ1-2 and V is TRBV11-2; 8 bases fit TRBD1. The CDR3 consists of 15 residues. Germline assignment: CDR1 SGHAT and CDR2 FQNNGV. After removal of 2 bases from V and 8 bases from J, the junction contained 10 bases not matched to a gene.

V is TRBV5-1 and J is TRBJ1-1, with 7 bases matching TRBD1. The CDR3 extends over 14 amino acids. The trim removed 4 bases at V and 1 base at J, leaving 4 bases unmatched. Germline lookup yields CDR1 SGHRS and CDR2 YFSETQ. This CDR3 reads CASSPGQTNTEAFF. The CDR3 DNA sequence: TGCGCCAGCAGCCCGGGACAGACGAACACTGAAGCTTTCTTT.

The table lists this clone with a count of one. V and J are TRBV19 and TRBJ1-4; D gene unclear. Germline CDR1 and CDR2: LNHDA and SQIVND (reference sequence). The CDR3 extends over 14 amino acids. The V end was cut by 3 bases, the J end by 10 bases, with 15 bases between. CDR3 residues: CASSIEGRGGKLFF. The CDR3, as DNA: TGTGCCAGTAGTATTGAGGGAAGAGGCGGAAAACTGTTTTTT.

The chain is built from TRBV14 and TRBJ1-3; TRBD1 might be the D (5 bases). The germline gives CDR1 SGHDN, CDR2 FVKESK. With 4 bases removed from V and 2 bases from J, the gap between germline ends came to 9 bases. The CDR3 is 14 residues long. The CDR3 spells CASSRRGTGNTIYF. CDR3 bases: TGTGCCAGCAGCCGGAGGGGAACTGGAAACACCATATATTTT.

This sequence joins TRBV27 and TRBJ2-5; 10 nucleotides match TRBD2. Germline values: CDR1 MNHEY, CDR2 SMNVEV (reference sequence). There are 15 residues in the CDR3. Germline trimming cut 0 bases from V and 5 bases from J; bases unmatched to any gene: 3. This CDR3 reads CASSLSWTSGETQYF. In DNA, the CDR3 is TGTGCCAGCAGTTTATCCTGGACTAGCGGTGAGACCCAGTACTTC.

V is TRBV30 and J is TRBJ2-7; 7 bases are shared with TRBD1. The CDR3 runs 13 residues. Germline CDR1 reads GTSNPN; CDR2 reads SVGIG (reference sequence). V trimming: 3 bases; J trimming: 2 bases; junction bases outside the gene matches: 4. CDR3 DNA sequence: TGTGCCTGGAGAAGGGGACAGACCTACGAGCAGTACTTC. Its translation: CAWRRGQTYEQYF.

The V gene is TRBV7-2, the J gene TRBJ1-1; D gene ambiguous. V gave up 1 base and J gave up 1 base, with 4 bases separating them. In germline, CDR1 is SGHTA, CDR2 FQGNSA. The CDR3 covers 13 residues. The CDR3 nucleotides are TGTGCCAGCAGCTTAGACAGGAACACTGAAGCTTTCTTT. It codes for CASSLDRNTEAFF.

The rearrangement uses TRBV13 and TRBJ1-1; a possible D gene is TRBD1 (6 bases). This CDR3 contains 14 residues. Trimming shortened V by 4 bases and J by 2 bases, and 11 bases separated the two germline ends. Germline V CDR1 and CDR2: PRHDT, FYEKMQ (reference sequence). CDR3 region: CASSSRTVNTEAFF. The CDR3 nucleotides are TGTGCCAGCAGCTCCCGGACAGTTAACACTGAAGCTTTCTTT.

Only one count was recorded for this clone. The genes are TRBV4-2 and TRBJ2-1, with D perhaps matching TRBD2 (6 bases). Germline V gene sequence: CDR1 LGHNA, CDR2 YNFKEQ. Trimming removed 3 bases from V and 5 bases from J, with 17 bases in between. The CDR3 covers 16 residues. CDR3 coding DNA: TGTGCCAGCAGCCATGGGGACTTAGCTTCGAACAATGAGCAGTTCTTC. Its protein is CASSHGDLASNNEQFF.

The chain carries TRBV5-6 and TRBJ2-3, with D possibly being TRBD1 (6 bases). Trimming pared 1 base from V and 1 base from J, leaving 7 bases between. The CDR3 is made up of 14 amino acids. The V gene's germline CDR1 is SGHDT and CDR2 YYEEEE. The CDR3 region is CASSLYRGTDTQYF. DNA of the CDR3: TGTGCCAGCAGCTTGTACAGGGGCACAGATACGCAGTATTTT.

This rearrangement joins TRBV2 to TRBJ2-2, with D perhaps matching TRBD2 (5 bases). The germline CDR1 and CDR2 sequences are SNHLY and FYNNEI. The CDR3 has 12 residues. Trimming shortened V by 3 bases and J by 7 bases, and 6 bases separated the two germline ends. The CDR3 loop reads CASSDRGGELFF. CDR3 bases: TGTGCCAGCAGTGACCGGGGCGGGGAGCTGTTTTTT.

V gene TRBV27 combines with J gene TRBJ2-5, with TRBD2 matching over 13 bases. The V gene's germline CDR1 is MNHEY and CDR2 SMNVEV (reference sequence). Trimming cost V 6 bases and J 6 bases; bases outside gene matches: 7. This CDR3 region has 15 residues. The CDR3 region is CASSSGTSGNKTQYF. As DNA, the CDR3 is TGTGCCAGCAGCTCAGGGACTAGCGGGAATAAGACCCAGTACTTC.

The V gene is TRBV11-2, the J gene TRBJ2-1; tentative D call: TRBD2 (5 bases). The germline V gene encodes CDR1 SGHAT and CDR2 FQNNGV. The CDR3 is made up of 15 amino acids. The V end lost 6 bases, the J end lost 8 bases, and 20 bases lay between the germline ends. This CDR3 is CASSQDYKERDEQFF. CDR3 DNA: TGTGCCAGCAGTCAAGACTATAAAGAGCGTGATGAGCAGTTCTTC.

The gene calls are TRBV27 and TRBJ1-1, with D possibly being TRBD1 (5 bases). This CDR3 is 14 amino acids long. The V and J ends lost 6 bases and 2 bases respectively, with 13 bases between them. Germline CDR1 MNHEY, CDR2 SMNVEV (reference sequence). The CDR3 loop is CASSATGDNTEAFF. The CDR3 DNA sequence: TGTGCCAGCAGCGCCACAGGAGACAACACTGAAGCTTTCTTT.